Listed below are T cell receptor beta chains from one sample, sequenced in a study of blood T cells in healthy people across ages. TCRdb re-called the 5' RACE reads with MiXCR, one entry per CDR3 protein. The sample contains 1 million to 1.2 million distinct CDR3 sequences, around two fifths of which appear only once. Sequences were obtained from blood. These receptors all come from a man between 18 and 35 years old in good health. CDR3s include the opening cysteine and the closing phenylalanine or tryptophan. A D gene is named only where the DNA matches it firmly. Only some rows state a clone size, as once, few, many or a class for expanded clones.

abundance: NA
d_gene: NA
j_gene: TRBJ2-3
v_gene: TRBV28
CDR3nt: TGTGCCAGCAGTGGGCAACAGCGAGGACACCCCACAGATACGCAGTATTTT
CDR3aa: CASSGQQRGHPTDTQYF

abundance: NA
d_gene: NA
j_gene: TRBJ2-2
v_gene: TRBV6-5
CDR3nt: TGTGCCAGCAGTTACAGGTCAGATCCCTCCGGGGAGCTGTTTTTT
CDR3aa: CASSYRSDPSGELFF

abundance: NA
d_gene: TRBD2
j_gene: TRBJ2-5
v_gene: TRBV27
CDR3nt: TGTGCCAGCAGTTTAAGCGGGGTGACCCAAGAGACCCAGTACTTC
CDR3aa: CASSLSGVTQETQYF

abundance: NA
d_gene: NA
j_gene: TRBJ1-5
v_gene: TRBV6-1
CDR3nt: TGTGCCAGCAGTGAAGGAAGGTTAGGGCCCCAGCATTTT
CDR3aa: CASSEGRLGPQHF

abundance: few
d_gene: NA
j_gene: TRBJ1-5
v_gene: TRBV12-3/TRBV12-4
CDR3nt: TGTGCCAGCAGTTTGGCGCGGGGCGTGAGTGATCAGCCCCAGCATTTT
CDR3aa: CASSLARGVSDQPQHF

abundance: NA
d_gene: NA
j_gene: TRBJ1-1
v_gene: TRBV4-1
CDR3nt: TGCGCCAGCCACGGGAAGAGGAACACTGAAGCTTTCTTT
CDR3aa: CASHGKRNTEAFF

abundance: NA
d_gene: NA
j_gene: TRBJ1-1
v_gene: TRBV6-6
CDR3nt: TGTGCCAGCAGGGCGACGGCGAACACTGAAGCTTTCTTT
CDR3aa: CASRATANTEAFF

abundance: few
d_gene: NA
j_gene: TRBJ2-3
v_gene: TRBV11-2
CDR3nt: TGTGCCAGCAGCCTAAGGAAAGATAGCACAGATACGCAGTATTTT
CDR3aa: CASSLRKDSTDTQYF

abundance: NA
d_gene: NA
j_gene: TRBJ2-2
v_gene: TRBV14
CDR3nt: TGTGCCAGCAGCCTGACCTTGACTGGATACACCGGGGAGCTGTTTTTT
CDR3aa: CASSLTLTGYTGELFF

abundance: NA
d_gene: NA
j_gene: TRBJ1-1
v_gene: TRBV6-5
CDR3nt: TGTGCCAGCAGTTCCCCTGGACAGTTTAACACTGAAGCTTTCTTT
CDR3aa: CASSSPGQFNTEAFF

abundance: few
d_gene: NA
j_gene: TRBJ2-7
v_gene: TRBV14
CDR3nt: TGTGCCAGCAGCCAAGCGCTTGGGGACGGGGCCTACGAGCAGTACTTC
CDR3aa: CASSQALGDGAYEQYF

abundance: many
d_gene: NA
j_gene: TRBJ1-2
v_gene: TRBV5-1
CDR3nt: TGCGCCAGCAGTTGGGACTTACCCAACTATGGCTACACCTTC
CDR3aa: CASSWDLPNYGYTF

abundance: NA
d_gene: NA
j_gene: TRBJ1-2
v_gene: TRBV11-2
CDR3nt: TGTGCCAGCAGCTTATATGGGGGCCCTAACTATGGCTACACCTTC
CDR3aa: CASSLYGGPNYGYTF

abundance: many
d_gene: NA
j_gene: TRBJ1-5
v_gene: TRBV5-1
CDR3nt: TGCGCCAGCAGCTTGGGGCCAGGTGTTAGCAATCAGCCCCAGCATTTT
CDR3aa: CASSLGPGVSNQPQHF

abundance: NA
d_gene: NA
j_gene: TRBJ2-1
v_gene: TRBV7-2
CDR3nt: TGTGCCAGCTGTTCTCGCGCCGGCAATGCGCAGTTCTTC
CDR3aa: CASCSRAGNAQFF

abundance: NA
d_gene: TRBD2
j_gene: TRBJ2-7
v_gene: TRBV7-2
CDR3nt: TGTGCCAGCACCATCGTTGCTGGGGGAGGGTCAGGCTCCTACGAGCAGTACTTC
CDR3aa: CASTIVAGGGSGSYEQYF

abundance: NA
d_gene: NA
j_gene: TRBJ1-2
v_gene: TRBV10-3
CDR3nt: TGTGCCAACAGTGAGTCGGAAGGGTCTGGCTACACCTTC
CDR3aa: CANSESEGSGYTF

abundance: once
d_gene: TRBD1
j_gene: TRBJ1-3
v_gene: TRBV18
CDR3nt: TGTGCCAGCTCACCCGGACAGGATTTAAGTGGAAACACCATATATTTT
CDR3aa: CASSPGQDLSGNTIYF

abundance: few
d_gene: NA
j_gene: TRBJ1-6
v_gene: TRBV13
CDR3nt: TGTGCCAGCAGCCGACGGTCGGGGAAATATAATTCACCCCTCCACTTT
CDR3aa: CASSRRSGKYNSPLHF

abundance: NA
d_gene: NA
j_gene: TRBJ1-1
v_gene: TRBV20-1
CDR3nt: TGCAGTACATCCGCCCGGGGGAACACTGAAGCTTTCTTT
CDR3aa: CSTSARGNTEAFF

abundance: few
d_gene: NA
j_gene: TRBJ1-1
v_gene: TRBV6-5
CDR3nt: TGTGCCAGCAGTAGAGGACGGGGGAGGACTGAAGCTTTCTTT
CDR3aa: CASSRGRGRTEAFF

abundance: NA
d_gene: TRBD2
j_gene: TRBJ2-7
v_gene: TRBV20-1
CDR3nt: TGCAGTGCTAGAAGGCTAGCGGATACCTACGAGCAGTACTTC
CDR3aa: CSARRLADTYEQYF

abundance: NA
d_gene: NA
j_gene: TRBJ1-5
v_gene: TRBV14
CDR3nt: TGTGCCTGCCCAGGCTTCGGCAGATATCAGCCCCAGCATTTT
CDR3aa: CACPGFGRYQPQHF

abundance: NA
d_gene: TRBD1
j_gene: TRBJ2-5
v_gene: TRBV12-3/TRBV12-4
CDR3nt: TGTGCCAGCAATGCGGCAGGGGGCCCCGCGGATGAGCAGTACTTC
CDR3aa: CASNAAGGPADEQYF

abundance: few
d_gene: NA
j_gene: TRBJ1-2
v_gene: TRBV7-9
CDR3nt: TGTGCCAGCAGCTTAGCTCTATCCCCGGGCCAGGCTAACTATGGCTACACCTTC
CDR3aa: CASSLALSPGQANYGYTF

abundance: NA
d_gene: TRBD1
j_gene: TRBJ2-3
v_gene: TRBV29-1
CDR3nt: TGCAACGTTGACTTGGGACAGGGCGTTGTGCAGTATTTT
CDR3aa: CNVDLGQGVVQYF

abundance: NA
d_gene: NA
j_gene: TRBJ2-7
v_gene: TRBV20-1
CDR3nt: TGCAGTGCTAGGCTAAATGAGCAGTACTTC
CDR3aa: CSARLNEQYF

abundance: few
d_gene: NA
j_gene: TRBJ2-3
v_gene: TRBV12-3/TRBV12-4
CDR3nt: TGTGCCAGCGGTGGGGATTTGGGCAGTCAAGGGCCAGATACGCAGTATTTT
CDR3aa: CASGGDLGSQGPDTQYF

abundance: NA
d_gene: NA
j_gene: TRBJ1-6
v_gene: TRBV6-1
CDR3nt: TGTGCCAGCAGTTCCGGGACCAGCCATTCACCCCTCCACTTT
CDR3aa: CASSSGTSHSPLHF

abundance: NA
d_gene: NA
j_gene: TRBJ2-7
v_gene: TRBV4-1
CDR3nt: TGCGCCAGCAGCCAAGAAGGGCGGACCTACGAGCAGTACTTC
CDR3aa: CASSQEGRTYEQYF

abundance: many
d_gene: NA
j_gene: TRBJ1-1
v_gene: TRBV7-3
CDR3nt: TGTGCCAGCAGCTTGGGGGGCTTGGACACTGAAGCTTTCTTT
CDR3aa: CASSLGGLDTEAFF

abundance: NA
d_gene: NA
j_gene: TRBJ2-1
v_gene: TRBV2
CDR3nt: TGTGCCAGCAGCCCTACGGGGGACAGCTCCTACAATGAGCAGTTCTTC
CDR3aa: CASSPTGDSSYNEQFF

abundance: few
d_gene: NA
j_gene: TRBJ1-2
v_gene: TRBV2
CDR3nt: TGTGCCAGCACTTTTCCACTGAACTATGGCTACACCTTC
CDR3aa: CASTFPLNYGYTF

abundance: NA
d_gene: TRBD2
j_gene: TRBJ2-1
v_gene: TRBV6-2/TRBV6-3
CDR3nt: TGTGCCAGCAGTTACTCGACTAGCGGGGGGCCTAATGAGCAGTTCTTC
CDR3aa: CASSYSTSGGPNEQFF

abundance: NA
d_gene: NA
j_gene: TRBJ1-1
v_gene: TRBV20-1
CDR3nt: TGCAGTGCTAGCCGTCGGGGGGAGGGGGAATACACTGAAGCTTTCTTT
CDR3aa: CSASRRGEGEYTEAFF

abundance: NA
d_gene: NA
j_gene: TRBJ1-2
v_gene: TRBV29-1
CDR3nt: TGCAGCGCCGCAATACCGACAGGACGCGGGTATGGCTACACCTTC
CDR3aa: CSAAIPTGRGYGYTF

abundance: NA
d_gene: NA
j_gene: TRBJ1-1
v_gene: TRBV4-1
CDR3nt: TGCGCCAGCAGCCAAGAAGGGGTTAGTGAAGCTTTCTTT
CDR3aa: CASSQEGVSEAFF

abundance: few
d_gene: NA
j_gene: TRBJ1-4
v_gene: TRBV7-9
CDR3nt: TGTGCCAGCAGCATAACTAGTGAAAAACTGTTTTTT
CDR3aa: CASSITSEKLFF

abundance: NA
d_gene: TRBD2
j_gene: TRBJ2-2
v_gene: TRBV6-2/TRBV6-3
CDR3nt: TGTGCCAGCAGTTACTTGACGGGGGGGACGAACACCGGGGAGCTGTTTTTT
CDR3aa: CASSYLTGGTNTGELFF